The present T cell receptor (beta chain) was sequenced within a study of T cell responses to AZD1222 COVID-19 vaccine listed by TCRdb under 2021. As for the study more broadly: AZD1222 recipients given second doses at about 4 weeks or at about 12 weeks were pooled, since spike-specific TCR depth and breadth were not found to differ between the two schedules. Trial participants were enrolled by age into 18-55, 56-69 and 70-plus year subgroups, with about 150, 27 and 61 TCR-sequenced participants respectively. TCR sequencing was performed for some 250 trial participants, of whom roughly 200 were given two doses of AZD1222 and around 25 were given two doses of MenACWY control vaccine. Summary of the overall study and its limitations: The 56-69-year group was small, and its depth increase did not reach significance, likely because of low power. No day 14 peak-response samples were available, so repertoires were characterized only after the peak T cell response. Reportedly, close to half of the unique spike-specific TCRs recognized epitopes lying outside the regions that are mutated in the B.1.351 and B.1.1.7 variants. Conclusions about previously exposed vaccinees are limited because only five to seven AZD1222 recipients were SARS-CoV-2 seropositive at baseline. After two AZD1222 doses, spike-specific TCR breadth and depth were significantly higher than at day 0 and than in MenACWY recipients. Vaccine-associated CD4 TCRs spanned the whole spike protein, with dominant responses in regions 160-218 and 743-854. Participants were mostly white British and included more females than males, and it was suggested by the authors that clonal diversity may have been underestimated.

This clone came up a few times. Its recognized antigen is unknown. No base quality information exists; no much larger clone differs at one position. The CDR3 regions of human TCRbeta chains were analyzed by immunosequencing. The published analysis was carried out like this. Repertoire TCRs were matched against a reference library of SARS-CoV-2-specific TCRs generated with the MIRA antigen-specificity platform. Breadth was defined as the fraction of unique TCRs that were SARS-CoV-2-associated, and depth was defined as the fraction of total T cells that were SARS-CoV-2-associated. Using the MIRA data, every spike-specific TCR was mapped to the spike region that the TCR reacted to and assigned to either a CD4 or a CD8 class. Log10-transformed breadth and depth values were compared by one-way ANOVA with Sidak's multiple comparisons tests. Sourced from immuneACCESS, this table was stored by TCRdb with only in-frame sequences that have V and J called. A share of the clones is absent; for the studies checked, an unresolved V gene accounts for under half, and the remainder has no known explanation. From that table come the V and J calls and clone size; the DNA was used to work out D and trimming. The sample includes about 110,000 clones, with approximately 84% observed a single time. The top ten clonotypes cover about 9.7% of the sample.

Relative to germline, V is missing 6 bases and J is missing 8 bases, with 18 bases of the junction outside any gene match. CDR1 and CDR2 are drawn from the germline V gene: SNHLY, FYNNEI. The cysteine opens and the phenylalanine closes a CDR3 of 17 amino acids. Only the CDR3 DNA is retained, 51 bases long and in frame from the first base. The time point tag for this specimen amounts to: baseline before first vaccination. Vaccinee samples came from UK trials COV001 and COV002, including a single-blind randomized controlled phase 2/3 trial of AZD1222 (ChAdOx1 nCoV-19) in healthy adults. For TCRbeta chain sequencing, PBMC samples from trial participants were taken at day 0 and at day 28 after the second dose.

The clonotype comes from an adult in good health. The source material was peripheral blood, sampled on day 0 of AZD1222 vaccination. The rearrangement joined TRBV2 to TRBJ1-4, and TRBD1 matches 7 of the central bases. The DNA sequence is TGTGCCAGCAGCCCCGTTAACTCAAGACAGGGAGGGGAAAAACTGTTTTTT. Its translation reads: CASSPVNSRQGGEKLFF.